These 8 T cell receptor beta chains came from one sample sequenced in a study of control samples from healthy donors and cancer patients. Assay used: immunoSEQ multiplex PCR; TCRdb lists only in-frame clones, some missing. The sample records around 80,000 clones, 88% being singletons. The source material was blood. These receptors were collected from a woman in her forties or fifties in good health.

The CDR3 DNA reads TGTGCCAGCAGCCAAGAACGGACTGACCAGCAGTACTTC. Protein sequence: CASSQERTDQQYF. The rearrangement uses TRBV3-1 (or the pseudogene TRBV3-2) and TRBJ2-7; D perhaps matches TRBD2 (5 bases). The ends were cut back, 0 bases at V and 8 bases at J, with 11 bases in the middle. CDR3 size: 13 residues. The V gene's germline CDR1 is LGHDT and CDR2 YNNKEL (reference sequence).

This clone was counted only a few times. V and J are TRBV4-1 and TRBJ1-2; D not certain. The CDR3 sequence is 13 residues long. Trimming stripped 0 bases from V and 3 bases from J, with 5 bases between. Germline V CDR1 and CDR2: MGHRA, YSYEKL. The CDR3 spells CASSQETHYGYTF. CDR3 coding DNA: TGCGCCAGCAGCCAAGAGACCCACTATGGCTACACCTTC.

The rearrangement joins TRBV9 to TRBJ1-3; D not certain. V lost 1 base and J 1 base, leaving 6 bases between the germline ends. The CDR3 loop spans 14 amino acids. CDR1 is SGDLS and CDR2 is YYNGEE in the germline V gene. CDR3 DNA sequence: TGTGCCAGCAGCGTAAGTGTTTCTGGAAACACCATATATTTT. Encoded protein: CASSVSVSGNTIYF.

The J gene is TRBJ2-7, the V gene TRBV4-1, with D unclear. Trimming stripped 1 base from V and 0 bases from J, with 7 bases between. The CDR3 is 14 amino acids. From germline, CDR1 is MGHRA and CDR2 YSYEKL. The CDR3 protein is CASSQVGGSYEQYF. The CDR3 region has the DNA TGCGCCAGCAGCCAAGTTGGCGGCTCCTACGAGCAGTACTTC.

The chain employs TRBV2 and TRBJ2-7; 9 nucleotides align to TRBD1. V was pared by 6 bases and J by 3 bases, with 9 bases of the junction left unmatched. The CDR3 covers 15 residues. Germline CDR1 SNHLY, CDR2 FYNNEI. The CDR3 DNA follows: TGTGCCAGCAGGGGAATGACAGGGGGATTCTACGAGCAGTACTTC. Translated: CASRGMTGGFYEQYF.

The J gene is TRBJ1-4, the V gene TRBV5-6, with D perhaps TRBD1 (5 bases). The V gene's germline CDR1 is SGHDT and CDR2 YYEEEE. This CDR3 comprises 16 residues. V lost 6 bases and J lost 4, with 19 bases in between. The CDR3 sequence is CASTRLWGRNNEKLFF. CDR3 nucleotide sequence: TGTGCCAGCACCCGACTCTGGGGGAGAAATAATGAAAAACTGTTTTTT.

The CDR3 protein is CSVGPLHSLDRWNTEAFF. The CDR3 DNA reads as TGCAGCGTTGGCCCCCTCCACTCACTAGACAGATGGAACACTGAAGCTTTCTTT. The chain uses TRBV29-1 and TRBJ1-1; D might be TRBD1 (5 bases). Germline CDR1 reads SQVTM; CDR2 reads ANQGSEA. The V and J ends lost 4 bases and 1 base respectively, with 25 bases between them. The CDR3 runs 18 residues.

The chain carries TRBV6-6 and TRBJ1-4, with TRBD1 matching over 7 bases. The CDR3 is 16 residues long. J gave up 2 bases and V 1 base, and 4 bases lay outside the gene matches. CDR1 is MNHNY, CDR2 SVGAGI, per germline (reference sequence). For the CDR3, the DNA is TGTGCCAGCAGTTACTTCGGACAGGCGACTAATGAAAAACTGTTTTTT. Amino acids: CASSYFGQATNEKLFF.